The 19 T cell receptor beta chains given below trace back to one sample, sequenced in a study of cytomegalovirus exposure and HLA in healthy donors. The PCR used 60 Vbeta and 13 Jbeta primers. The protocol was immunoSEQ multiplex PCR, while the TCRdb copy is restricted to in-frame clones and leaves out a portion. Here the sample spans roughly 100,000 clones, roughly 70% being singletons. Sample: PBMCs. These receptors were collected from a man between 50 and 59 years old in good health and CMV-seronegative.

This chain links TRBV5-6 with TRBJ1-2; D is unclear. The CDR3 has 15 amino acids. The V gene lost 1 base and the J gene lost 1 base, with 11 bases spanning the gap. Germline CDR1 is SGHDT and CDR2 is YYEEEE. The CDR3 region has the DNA TGTGCCAGCAGCTTGACCAACAGATATAACTATGGCTACACCTTC. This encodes CASSLTNRYNYGYTF.

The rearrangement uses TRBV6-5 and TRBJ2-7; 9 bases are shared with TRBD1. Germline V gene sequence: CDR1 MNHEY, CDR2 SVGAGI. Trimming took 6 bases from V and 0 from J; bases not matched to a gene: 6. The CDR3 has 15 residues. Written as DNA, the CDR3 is TGTGCCAGCAGACTCGGGACAGGGAGCTCCTACGAGCAGTACTTC. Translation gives CASRLGTGSSYEQYF.

In DNA, the CDR3 is TGCGCCAGCAGCCTGCTATCCTGGACAGGAGATATTTACAATGAGCAGTTCTTC. Encoded protein: CASSLLSWTGDIYNEQFF. The V call is TRBV4-1, the J call TRBJ2-1, with 7 bases identical to TRBD1. J lost 4 bases, V lost 4 bases, and 16 bases had no gene match. Germline loops: CDR1 MGHRA, CDR2 YSYEKL. The CDR3 sequence is 18 residues long.

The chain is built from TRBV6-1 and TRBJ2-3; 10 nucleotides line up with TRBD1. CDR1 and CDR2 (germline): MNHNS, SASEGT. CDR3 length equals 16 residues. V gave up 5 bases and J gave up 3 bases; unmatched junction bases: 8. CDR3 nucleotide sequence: TGTGCCAGCAGTAAAGGGACAGGGGCGAGGACAGATACGCAGTATTTT. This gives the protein CASSKGTGARTDTQYF.

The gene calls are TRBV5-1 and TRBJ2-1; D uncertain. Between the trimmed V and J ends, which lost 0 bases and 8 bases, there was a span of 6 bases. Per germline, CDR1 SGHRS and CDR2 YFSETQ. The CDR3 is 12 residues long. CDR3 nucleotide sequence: TGCGCCAGCAGCTTGGCCGTAGATGAGCAGTTCTTC. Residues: CASSLAVDEQFF.

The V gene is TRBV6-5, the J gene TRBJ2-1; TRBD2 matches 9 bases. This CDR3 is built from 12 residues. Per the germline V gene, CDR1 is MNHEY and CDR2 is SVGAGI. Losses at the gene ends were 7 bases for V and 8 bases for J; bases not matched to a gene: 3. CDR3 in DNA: TGTGCCAGCAAAACTAGCGGGCATGAGCAGTTCTTC. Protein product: CASKTSGHEQFF.

The CDR3 DNA reads as TGCGCCAGCAGCTTTAGCGGGAGTGCAGAGACCCAGTACTTC. It yields the protein CASSFSGSAETQYF. The chain carries TRBV5-1 and TRBJ2-5; 9 bases fit TRBD2. The germline V gene has CDR1 SGHRS and CDR2 YFSETQ. The CDR3 has 14 amino acids. The trim removed 2 bases at V and 4 bases at J, leaving 3 bases unmatched.

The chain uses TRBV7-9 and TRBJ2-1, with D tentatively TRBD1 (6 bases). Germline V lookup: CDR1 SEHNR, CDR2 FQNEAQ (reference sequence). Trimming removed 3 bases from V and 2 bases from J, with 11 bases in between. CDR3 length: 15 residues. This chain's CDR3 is CASSFSGTTYNEQFF. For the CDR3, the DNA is TGTGCCAGCAGCTTCTCCGGGACAACCTACAATGAGCAGTTCTTC.

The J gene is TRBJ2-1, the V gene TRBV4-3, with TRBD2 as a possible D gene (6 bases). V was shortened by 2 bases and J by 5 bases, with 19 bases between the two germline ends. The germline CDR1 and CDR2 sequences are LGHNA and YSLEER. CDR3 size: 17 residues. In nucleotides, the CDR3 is TGCGCCAGCAGCCAACTGCGGGGCCCCGGAGGGAACAATGAGCAGTTCTTC. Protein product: CASSQLRGPGGNNEQFF.

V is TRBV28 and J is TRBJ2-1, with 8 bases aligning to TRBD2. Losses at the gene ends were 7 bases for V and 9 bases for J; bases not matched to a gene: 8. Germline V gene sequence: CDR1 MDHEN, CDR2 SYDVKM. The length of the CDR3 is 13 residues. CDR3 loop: CASNREGRSEQFF. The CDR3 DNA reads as TGTGCCAGCAATCGGGAGGGACGTAGTGAGCAGTTCTTC. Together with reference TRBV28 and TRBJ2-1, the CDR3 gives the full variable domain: DVKVTQSSRYLVKRTGEKVFLECVQDMDHENMFWYRQDPGLGLRLIYFSYDVKMKEKGDIPEGYSVSREKKERFSLILESASTNQTSMYLCASNREGRSEQFFGPGTRLTVL.

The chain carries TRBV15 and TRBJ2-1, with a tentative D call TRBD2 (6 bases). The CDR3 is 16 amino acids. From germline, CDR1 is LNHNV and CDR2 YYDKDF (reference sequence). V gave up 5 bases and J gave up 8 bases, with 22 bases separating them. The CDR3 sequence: CATSGWLDSQRDEQFF. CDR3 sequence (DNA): TGTGCCACCAGCGGGTGGCTGGACTCCCAGCGGGATGAGCAGTTCTTC. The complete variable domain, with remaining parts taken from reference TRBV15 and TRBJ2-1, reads DAMVIQNPRYQVTQFGKPVTLSCSQTLNHNVMYWYQQKSSQAPKLLFHYYDKDFNNEADTPDNFQSRRPNTSFCFLDIRSPGLGDTAMYLCATSGWLDSQRDEQFFGPGTRLTVL.

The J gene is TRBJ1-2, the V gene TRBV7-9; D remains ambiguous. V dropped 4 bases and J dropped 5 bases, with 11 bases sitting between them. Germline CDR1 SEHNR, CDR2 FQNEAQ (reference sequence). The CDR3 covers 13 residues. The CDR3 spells CASSSPGSYGYTF. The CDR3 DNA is TGTGCCAGCAGCTCCCCGGGATCTTATGGCTACACCTTC.

CDR3 sequence reads: CASSQLWGEEKLFF. The DNA of the CDR3 is TGTGCCAGCAGCCAGCTATGGGGGGAAGAAAAACTGTTTTTT. The V call is TRBV7-9, the J call TRBJ1-4; D perhaps matches TRBD1 (5 bases). Germline values: CDR1 SEHNR, CDR2 FQNEAQ (reference sequence). Trimming cost V 5 bases and J 8 bases, with 15 bases left between them. The CDR3 runs 14 residues.

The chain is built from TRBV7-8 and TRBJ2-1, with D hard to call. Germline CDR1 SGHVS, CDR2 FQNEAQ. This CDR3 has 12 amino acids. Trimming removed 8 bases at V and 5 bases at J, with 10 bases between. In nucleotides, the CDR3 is TGTGCCAGCTCGCAGCAGGACAATGAGCAGTTCTTC. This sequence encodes CASSQQDNEQFF.

The CDR3: CSVRTGPETGYGYTF. CDR3 DNA sequence: TGCAGCGTTCGGACAGGGCCAGAGACCGGCTATGGCTACACCTTC. This chain joins TRBV29-1 and TRBJ1-2, with 8 bases matching TRBD1. The junction had 12 bases not matched to a gene; V was cut back by 5 bases and J by 4 bases. The CDR3 consists of 15 residues. Germline CDR1 is SQVTM and CDR2 is ANQGSEA.

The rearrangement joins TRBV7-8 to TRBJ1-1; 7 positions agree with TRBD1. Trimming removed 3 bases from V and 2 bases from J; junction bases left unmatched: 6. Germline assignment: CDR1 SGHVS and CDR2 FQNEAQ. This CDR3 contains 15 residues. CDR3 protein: CASSFFGTANTEAFF. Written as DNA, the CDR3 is TGTGCCAGCAGCTTTTTTGGGACAGCTAACACTGAAGCTTTCTTT. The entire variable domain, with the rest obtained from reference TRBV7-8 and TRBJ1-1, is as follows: GAGVSQSPRYKVAKRGQDVALRCDPISGHVSLFWYQQALGQGPEFLTYFQNEAQLDKSGLPSDRFFAERPEGSVSTLKIQRTQQEDSAVYLCASSFFGTANTEAFFGQGTRLTVV.

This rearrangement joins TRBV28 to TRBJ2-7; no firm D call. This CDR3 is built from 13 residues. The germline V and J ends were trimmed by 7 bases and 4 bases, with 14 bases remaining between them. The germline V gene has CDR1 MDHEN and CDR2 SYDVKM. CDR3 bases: TGTGCCAGCAAGTCGACGGGTAGATACGAGCAGTACTTC. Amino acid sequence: CASKSTGRYEQYF.

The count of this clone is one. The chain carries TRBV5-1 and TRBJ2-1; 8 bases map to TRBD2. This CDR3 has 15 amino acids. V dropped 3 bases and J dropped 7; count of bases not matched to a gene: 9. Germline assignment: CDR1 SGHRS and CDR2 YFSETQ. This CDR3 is CASSYTGGDLNEQFF. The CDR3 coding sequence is TGCGCCAGCAGCTACACGGGGGGGGACTTAAATGAGCAGTTCTTC. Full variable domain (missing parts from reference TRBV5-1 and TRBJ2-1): KAGVTQTPRYLIKTRGQQVTLSCSPISGHRSVSWYQQTPGQGLQFLFEYFSETQRNKGNFPGRFSGRQFSNSRSEMNVSTLELGDSALYLCASSYTGGDLNEQFFGPGTRLTVL.

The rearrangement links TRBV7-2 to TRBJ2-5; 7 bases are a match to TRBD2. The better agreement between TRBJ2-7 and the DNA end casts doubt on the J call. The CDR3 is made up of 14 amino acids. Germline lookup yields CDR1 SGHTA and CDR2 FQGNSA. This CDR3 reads CASSPGAGIYEQYF. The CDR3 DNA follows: TGTGCCAGCAGCCCGGGAGCGGGAATCTACGAGCAGTACTTC.